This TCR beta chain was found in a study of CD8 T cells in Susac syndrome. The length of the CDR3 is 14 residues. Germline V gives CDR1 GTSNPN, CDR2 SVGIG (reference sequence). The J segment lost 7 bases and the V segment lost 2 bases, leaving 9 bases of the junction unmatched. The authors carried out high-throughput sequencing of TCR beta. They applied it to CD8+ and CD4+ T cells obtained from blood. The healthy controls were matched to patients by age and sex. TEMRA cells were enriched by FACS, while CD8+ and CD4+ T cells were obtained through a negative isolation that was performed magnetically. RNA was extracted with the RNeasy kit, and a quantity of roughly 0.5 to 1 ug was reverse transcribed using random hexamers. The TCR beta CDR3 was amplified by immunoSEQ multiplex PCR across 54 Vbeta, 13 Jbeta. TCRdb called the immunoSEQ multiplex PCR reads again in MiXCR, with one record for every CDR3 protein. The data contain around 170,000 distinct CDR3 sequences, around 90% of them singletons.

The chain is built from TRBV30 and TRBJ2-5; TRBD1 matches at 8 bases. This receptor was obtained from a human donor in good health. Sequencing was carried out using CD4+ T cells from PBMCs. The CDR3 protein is CAWSTAGGSGTQYF. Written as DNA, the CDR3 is TGTGCCTGGAGTACGGCAGGGGGCTCGGGGACCCAGTACTTC.